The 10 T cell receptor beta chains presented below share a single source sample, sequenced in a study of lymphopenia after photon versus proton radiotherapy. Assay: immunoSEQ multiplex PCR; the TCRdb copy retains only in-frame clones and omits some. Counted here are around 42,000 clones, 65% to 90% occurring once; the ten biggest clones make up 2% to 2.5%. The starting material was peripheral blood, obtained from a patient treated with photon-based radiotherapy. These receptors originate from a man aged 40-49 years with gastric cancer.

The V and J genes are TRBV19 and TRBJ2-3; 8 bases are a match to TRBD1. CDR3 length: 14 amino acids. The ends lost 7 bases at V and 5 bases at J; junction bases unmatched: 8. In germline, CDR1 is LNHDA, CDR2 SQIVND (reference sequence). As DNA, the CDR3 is TGTGCCAGTACCCAACAGGGGGTCGGAGATACGCAGTATTTT. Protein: CASTQQGVGDTQYF.

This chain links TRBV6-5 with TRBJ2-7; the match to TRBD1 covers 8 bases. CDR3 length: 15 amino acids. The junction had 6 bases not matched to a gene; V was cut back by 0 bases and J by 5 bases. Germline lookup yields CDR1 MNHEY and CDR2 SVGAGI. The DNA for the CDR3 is TGTGCCAGCAGTTACTCGAGGCGACAGGGGAACGAGCAGTACTTC. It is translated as CASSYSRRQGNEQYF.

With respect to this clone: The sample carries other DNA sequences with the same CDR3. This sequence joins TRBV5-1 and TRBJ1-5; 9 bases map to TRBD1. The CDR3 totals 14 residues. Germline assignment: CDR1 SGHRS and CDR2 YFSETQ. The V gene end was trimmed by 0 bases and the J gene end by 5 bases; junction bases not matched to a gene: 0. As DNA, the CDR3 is TGCGCCAGCAGCTTGGGACAGGGGGATCAGCCCCAGCATTTT. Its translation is CASSLGQGDQPQHF. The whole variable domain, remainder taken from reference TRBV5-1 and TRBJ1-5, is KAGVTQTPRYLIKTRGQQVTLSCSPISGHRSVSWYQQTPGQGLQFLFEYFSETQRNKGNFPGRFSGRQFSNSRSEMNVSTLELGDSALYLCASSLGQGDQPQHFGDGTRLSIL.

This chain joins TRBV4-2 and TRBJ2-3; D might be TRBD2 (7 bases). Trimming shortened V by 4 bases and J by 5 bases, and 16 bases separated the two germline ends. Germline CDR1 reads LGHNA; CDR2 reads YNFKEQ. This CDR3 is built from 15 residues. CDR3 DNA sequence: TGTGCCAGCAGCCCCGTTAGGGGGGGGGAAGATACGCAGTATTTT. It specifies CASSPVRGGEDTQYF.

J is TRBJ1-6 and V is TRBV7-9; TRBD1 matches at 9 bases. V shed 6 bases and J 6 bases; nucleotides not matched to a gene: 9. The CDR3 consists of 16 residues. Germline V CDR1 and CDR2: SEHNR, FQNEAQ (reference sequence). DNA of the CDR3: TGTGCCAGCAGACCTAGGACAGGGGCCAGTAATTCACCCCTCCACTTT. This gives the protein CASRPRTGASNSPLHF.

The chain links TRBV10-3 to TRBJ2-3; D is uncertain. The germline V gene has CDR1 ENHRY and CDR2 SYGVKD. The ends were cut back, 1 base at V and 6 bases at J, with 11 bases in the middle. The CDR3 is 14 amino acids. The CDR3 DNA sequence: TGTGCCATCAGTGAGTTCTCGGAAAGGGATACGCAGTATTTT. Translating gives CAISEFSERDTQYF.

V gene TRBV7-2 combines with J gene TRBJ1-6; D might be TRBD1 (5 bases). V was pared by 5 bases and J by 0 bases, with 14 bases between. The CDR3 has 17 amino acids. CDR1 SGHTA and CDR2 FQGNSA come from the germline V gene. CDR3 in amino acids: CASSQVGTGSYNSPLHF. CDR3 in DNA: TGTGCCAGCAGCCAAGTGGGGACCGGCTCCTATAATTCACCCCTCCACTTT.

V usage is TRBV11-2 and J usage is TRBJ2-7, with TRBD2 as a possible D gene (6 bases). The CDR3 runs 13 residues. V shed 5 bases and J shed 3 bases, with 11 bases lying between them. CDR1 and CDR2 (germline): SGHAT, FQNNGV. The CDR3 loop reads CASSPSGLYEQYF. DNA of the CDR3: TGTGCCAGCAGCCCCTCGGGACTCTACGAGCAGTACTTC. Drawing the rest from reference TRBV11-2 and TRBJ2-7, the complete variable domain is EAGVAQSPRYKIIEKRQSVAFWCNPISGHATLYWYQQILGQGPKLLIQFQNNGVVDDSQLPKDRFSAERLKGVDSTLKIQPAKLEDSAVYLCASSPSGLYEQYFGPGTRLTVT.

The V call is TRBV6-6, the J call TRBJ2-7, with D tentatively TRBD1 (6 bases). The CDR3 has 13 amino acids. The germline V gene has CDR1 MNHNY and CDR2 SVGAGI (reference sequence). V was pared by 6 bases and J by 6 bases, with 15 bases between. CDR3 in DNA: TGTGCCAGCAGACAGGGATTAACCTCCGAGCAGTACTTC. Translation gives CASRQGLTSEQYF.

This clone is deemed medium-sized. The DNA for the CDR3 is TGTGCCAGCAGTTTGGGGGTTGGGTTTGGAAACACCATATATTTT. Amino acids: CASSLGVGFGNTIYF. The gene calls are TRBV27 and TRBJ1-3, with D perhaps matching TRBD1 (5 bases). Trimming removed 3 bases from V and 3 bases from J, with 12 bases in between. CDR3 length: 15 residues. The germline V gene encodes CDR1 MNHEY and CDR2 SMNVEV (reference sequence).